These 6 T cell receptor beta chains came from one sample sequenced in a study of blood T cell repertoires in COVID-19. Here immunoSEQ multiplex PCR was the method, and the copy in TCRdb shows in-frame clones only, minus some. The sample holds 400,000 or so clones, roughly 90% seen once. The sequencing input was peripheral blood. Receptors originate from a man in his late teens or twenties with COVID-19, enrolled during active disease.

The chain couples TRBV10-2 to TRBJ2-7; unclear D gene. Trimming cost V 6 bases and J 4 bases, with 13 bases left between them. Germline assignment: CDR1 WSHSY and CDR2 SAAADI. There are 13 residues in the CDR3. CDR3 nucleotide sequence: TGCGCCAGCAGCCTCCCCCCGACTTACGAGCAGTACTTC. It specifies CASSLPPTYEQYF.

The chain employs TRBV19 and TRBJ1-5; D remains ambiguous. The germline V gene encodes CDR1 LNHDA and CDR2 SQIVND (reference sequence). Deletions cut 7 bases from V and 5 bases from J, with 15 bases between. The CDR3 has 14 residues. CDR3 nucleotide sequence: TGTGCCAGTACGGCGGGGAATACCTATCAGCCCCAGCATTTT. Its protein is CASTAGNTYQPQHF.

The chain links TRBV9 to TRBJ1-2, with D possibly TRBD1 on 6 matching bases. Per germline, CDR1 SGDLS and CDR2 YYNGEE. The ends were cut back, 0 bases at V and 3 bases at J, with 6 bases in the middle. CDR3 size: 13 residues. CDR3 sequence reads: CASSVDRDYGYTF. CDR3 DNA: TGTGCCAGCAGCGTAGACAGGGACTATGGCTACACCTTC.

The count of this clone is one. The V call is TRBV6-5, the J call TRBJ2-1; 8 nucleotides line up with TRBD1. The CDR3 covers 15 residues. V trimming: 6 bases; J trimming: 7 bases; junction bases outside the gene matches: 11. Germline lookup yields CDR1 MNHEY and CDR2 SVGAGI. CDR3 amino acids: CASRAGQEVKNEQFF. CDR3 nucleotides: TGTGCCAGCAGGGCGGGACAGGAGGTTAAAAATGAGCAGTTCTTC.

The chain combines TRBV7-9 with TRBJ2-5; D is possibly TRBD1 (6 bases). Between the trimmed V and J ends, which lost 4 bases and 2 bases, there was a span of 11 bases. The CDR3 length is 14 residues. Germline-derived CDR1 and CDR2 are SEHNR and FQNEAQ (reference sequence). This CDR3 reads CASSWSDSQETQYF. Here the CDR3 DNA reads TGTGCCAGCAGCTGGTCGGACAGTCAAGAGACCCAGTACTTC.

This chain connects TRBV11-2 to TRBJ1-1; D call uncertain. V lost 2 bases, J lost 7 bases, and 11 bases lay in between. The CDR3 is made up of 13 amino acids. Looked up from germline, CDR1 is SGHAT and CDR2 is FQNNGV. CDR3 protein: CASSLLSGFEAFF. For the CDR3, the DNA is TGTGCCAGCAGCTTATTGTCCGGTTTTGAAGCTTTCTTT.